This T cell receptor (beta chain) was obtained from a study of blood T cell repertoires in COVID-19. Looking at the study overall: There were acute and convalescent COVID-19 samples, and they came from the United States, Italy and Spain.

This CDR3 is 15 amino acids long. Trimming left V 1 base short and J 4 bases short, with 13 bases between. Germline-derived CDR1 and CDR2 are LGHNA and YNFKEQ. Repertoires were generated with immunoSEQ multiplex PCR, while TCRdb's copy carries only in-frame clones and drops some. Here the sample spans about 110,000 clones, around 82% being singletons. The clonotype was recovered from a woman between 55 and 75 years old with acute or convalescent COVID-19. The chain couples TRBV4-2 to TRBJ1-2; D remains unclear. Source material: peripheral blood. As DNA, the CDR3 is TGTGCCAGCAGCCAAGGACGGACTACTTTCTATGGCTACACCTTC. It yields the protein CASSQGRTTFYGYTF.